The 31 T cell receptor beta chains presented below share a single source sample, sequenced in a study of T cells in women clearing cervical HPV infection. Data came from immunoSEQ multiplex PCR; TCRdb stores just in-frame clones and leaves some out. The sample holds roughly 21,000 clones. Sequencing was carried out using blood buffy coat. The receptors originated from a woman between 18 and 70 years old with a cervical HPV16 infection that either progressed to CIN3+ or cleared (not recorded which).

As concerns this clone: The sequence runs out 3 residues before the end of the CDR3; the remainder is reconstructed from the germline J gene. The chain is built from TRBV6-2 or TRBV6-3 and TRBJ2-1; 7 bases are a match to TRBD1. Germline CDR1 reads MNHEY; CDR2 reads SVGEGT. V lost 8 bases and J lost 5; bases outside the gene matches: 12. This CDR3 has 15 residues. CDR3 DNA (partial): TGTGCCAGCGGTAGGGGCCAGGGGGTCCACAATGAG. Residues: CASGRGQGVHNE. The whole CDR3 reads CASGRGQGVHNEQFF.

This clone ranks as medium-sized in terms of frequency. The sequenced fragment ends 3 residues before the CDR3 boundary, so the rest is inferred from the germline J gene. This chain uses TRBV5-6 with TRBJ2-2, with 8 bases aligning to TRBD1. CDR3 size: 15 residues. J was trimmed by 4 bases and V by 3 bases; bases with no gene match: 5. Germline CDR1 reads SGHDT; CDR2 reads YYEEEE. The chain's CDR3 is CASSSGTGRTGELFF. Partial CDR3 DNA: TGTGCCAGCAGCTCCGGGACAGGCCGCACCGGGGAG.

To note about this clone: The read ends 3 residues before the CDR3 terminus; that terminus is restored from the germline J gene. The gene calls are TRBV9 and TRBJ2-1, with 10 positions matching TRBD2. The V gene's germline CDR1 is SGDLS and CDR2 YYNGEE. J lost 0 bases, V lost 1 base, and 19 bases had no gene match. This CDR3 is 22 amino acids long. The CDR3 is CASSVKPDRLAGAASSYNEQFF. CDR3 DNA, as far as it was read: TGTGCCAGCAGCGTAAAACCCGATAGACTAGCGGGCGCGGCCAGCTCCTACAATGAG.

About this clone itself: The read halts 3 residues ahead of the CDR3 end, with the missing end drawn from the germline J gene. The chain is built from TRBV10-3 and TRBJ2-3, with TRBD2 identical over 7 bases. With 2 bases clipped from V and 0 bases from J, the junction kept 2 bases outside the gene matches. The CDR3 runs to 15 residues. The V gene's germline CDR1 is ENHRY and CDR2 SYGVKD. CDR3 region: CAISEEAGSTDTQYF. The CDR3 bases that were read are TGTGCCATCAGTGAGGAAGCGGGGAGCACAGATACG.

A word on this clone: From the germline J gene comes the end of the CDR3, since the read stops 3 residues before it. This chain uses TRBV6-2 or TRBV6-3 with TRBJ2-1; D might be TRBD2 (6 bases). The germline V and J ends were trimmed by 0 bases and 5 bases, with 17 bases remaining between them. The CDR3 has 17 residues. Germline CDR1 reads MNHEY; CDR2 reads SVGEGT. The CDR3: CASSYSNWAGMHNEQFF. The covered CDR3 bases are TGTGCCAGCAGTTACTCGAACTGGGCGGGAATGCACAATGAG.

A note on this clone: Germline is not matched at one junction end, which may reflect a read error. This CDR3 reads CASSLLLGGETGELFF. The DNA read from the CDR3 is TGTGCTAGCAGCTTATTGTTAGGGGGCGAAACCGGGGAG. The chain joins TRBV7-7 to TRBJ2-2; 7 bases match TRBD1. The sequence runs out 3 residues before the end of the CDR3; the remainder is reconstructed from the germline J gene. CDR1 is SSHAT and CDR2 is FNYEAQ in the germline V gene (reference sequence). The CDR3 runs 16 residues.

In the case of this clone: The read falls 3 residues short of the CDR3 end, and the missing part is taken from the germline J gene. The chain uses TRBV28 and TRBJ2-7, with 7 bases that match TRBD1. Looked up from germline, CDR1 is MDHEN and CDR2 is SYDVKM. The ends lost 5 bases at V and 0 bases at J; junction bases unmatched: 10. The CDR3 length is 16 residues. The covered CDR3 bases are TGTGCCAGCAGTCTGAGTCAGGGGGTGGGCTCCTACGAG. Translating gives CASSLSQGVGSYE. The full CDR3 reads CASSLSQGVGSYEQYF. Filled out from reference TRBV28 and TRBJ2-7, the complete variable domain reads DVKVTQSSRYLVKRTGEKVFLECVQDMDHENMFWYRQDPGLGLRLIYFSYDVKMKEKGDIPEGYSVSREKKERFSLILESASTNQTSMYLCASSLSQGVGSYEQYFGPGTRLTVT.

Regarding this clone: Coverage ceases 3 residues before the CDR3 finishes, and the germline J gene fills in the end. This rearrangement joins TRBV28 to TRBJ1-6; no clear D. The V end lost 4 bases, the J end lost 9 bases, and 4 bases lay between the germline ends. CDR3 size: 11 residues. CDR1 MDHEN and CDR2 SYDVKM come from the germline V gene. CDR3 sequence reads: CASSSGSPLHF. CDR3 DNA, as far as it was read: TGTGCCAGCAGTTCAGGTTCACCC. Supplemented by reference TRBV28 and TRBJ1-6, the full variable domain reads DVKVTQSSRYLVKRTGEKVFLECVQDMDHENMFWYRQDPGLGLRLIYFSYDVKMKEKGDIPEGYSVSREKKERFSLILESASTNQTSMYLCASSSGSPLHFGNGTRLTVT.

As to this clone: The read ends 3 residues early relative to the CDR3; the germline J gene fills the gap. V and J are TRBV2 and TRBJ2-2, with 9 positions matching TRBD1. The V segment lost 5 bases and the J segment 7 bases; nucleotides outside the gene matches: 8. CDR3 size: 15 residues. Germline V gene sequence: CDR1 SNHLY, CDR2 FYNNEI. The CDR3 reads CASSSGQGGHGELFF. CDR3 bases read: TGTGCCAGCAGTTCGGGACAGGGAGGTCACGGGGAG.

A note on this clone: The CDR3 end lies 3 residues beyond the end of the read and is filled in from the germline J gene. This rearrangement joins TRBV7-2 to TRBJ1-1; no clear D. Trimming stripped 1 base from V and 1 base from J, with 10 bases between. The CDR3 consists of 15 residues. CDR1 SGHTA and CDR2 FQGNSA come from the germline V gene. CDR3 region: CASSLVSSGNTEAFF. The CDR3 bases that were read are TGTGCCAGCAGCTTAGTCTCATCGGGGAACACTGAA.

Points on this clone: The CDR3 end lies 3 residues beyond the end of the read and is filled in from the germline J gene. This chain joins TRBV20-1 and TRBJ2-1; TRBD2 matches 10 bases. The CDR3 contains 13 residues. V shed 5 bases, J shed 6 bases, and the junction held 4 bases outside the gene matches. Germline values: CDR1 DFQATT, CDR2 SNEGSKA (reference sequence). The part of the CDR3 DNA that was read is TGCAGTGCTGAATCTAGCGGGAGCAATGAG. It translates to CSAESSGSNE. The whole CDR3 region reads CSAESSGSNEQFF.

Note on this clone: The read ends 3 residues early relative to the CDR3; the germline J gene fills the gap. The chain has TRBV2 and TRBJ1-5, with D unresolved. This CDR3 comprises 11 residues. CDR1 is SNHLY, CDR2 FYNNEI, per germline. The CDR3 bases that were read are TGTGCCAGCAGTGAGGACTCTCCC. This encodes CASSEDSP. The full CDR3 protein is CASSEDSPQHF.

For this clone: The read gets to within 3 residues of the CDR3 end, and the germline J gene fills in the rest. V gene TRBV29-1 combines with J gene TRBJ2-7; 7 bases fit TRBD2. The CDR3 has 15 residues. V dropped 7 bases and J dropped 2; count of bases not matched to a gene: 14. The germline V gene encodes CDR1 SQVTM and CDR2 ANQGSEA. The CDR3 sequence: CSGSGGGEEPYEQYF. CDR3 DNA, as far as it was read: TGCAGCGGATCGGGTGGGGGGGAAGAACCCTACGAG.

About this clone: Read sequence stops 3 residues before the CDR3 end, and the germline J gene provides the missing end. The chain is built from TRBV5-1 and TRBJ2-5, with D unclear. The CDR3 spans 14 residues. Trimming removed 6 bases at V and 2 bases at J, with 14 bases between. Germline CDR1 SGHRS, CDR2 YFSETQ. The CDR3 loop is CASKASPGQETQYF. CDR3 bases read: TGCGCCAGCAAGGCGAGTCCCGGGCAAGAGACC.

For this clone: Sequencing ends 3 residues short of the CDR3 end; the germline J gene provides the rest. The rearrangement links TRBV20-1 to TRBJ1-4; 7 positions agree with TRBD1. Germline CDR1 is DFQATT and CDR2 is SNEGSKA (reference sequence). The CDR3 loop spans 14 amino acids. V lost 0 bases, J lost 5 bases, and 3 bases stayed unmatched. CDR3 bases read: TGCAGTGCTAGAGATAAACAGGGGAATGAAAAA. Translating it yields CSARDKQGNEK. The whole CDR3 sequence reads CSARDKQGNEKLFF.

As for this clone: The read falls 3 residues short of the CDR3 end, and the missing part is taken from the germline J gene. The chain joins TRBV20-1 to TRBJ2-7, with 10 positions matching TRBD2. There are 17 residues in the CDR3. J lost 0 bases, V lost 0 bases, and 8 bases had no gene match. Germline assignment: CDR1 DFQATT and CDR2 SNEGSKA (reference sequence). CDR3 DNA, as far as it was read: TGCAGTGCTAGAGAATCTTCCCTAGCGGGGGTCTCCTACGAG. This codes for CSARESSLAGVSYE. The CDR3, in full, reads CSARESSLAGVSYEQYF.

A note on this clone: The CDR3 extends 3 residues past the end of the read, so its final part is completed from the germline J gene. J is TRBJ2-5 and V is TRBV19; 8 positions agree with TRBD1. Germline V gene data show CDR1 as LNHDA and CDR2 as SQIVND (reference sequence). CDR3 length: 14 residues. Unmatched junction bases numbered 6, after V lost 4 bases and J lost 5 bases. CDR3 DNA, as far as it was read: TGTGCCAGTAGTAGCGACAGGGGAGTGGAGACC. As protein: CASSSDRGVET. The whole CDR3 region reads CASSSDRGVETQYF.

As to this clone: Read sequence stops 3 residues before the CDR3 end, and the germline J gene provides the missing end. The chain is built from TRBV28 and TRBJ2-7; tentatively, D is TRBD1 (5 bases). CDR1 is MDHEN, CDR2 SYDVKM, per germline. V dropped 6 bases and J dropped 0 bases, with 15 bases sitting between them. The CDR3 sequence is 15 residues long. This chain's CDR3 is CASRRTGNPSYEQYF. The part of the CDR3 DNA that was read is TGTGCCAGCAGACGCACAGGCAACCCCTCCTACGAG.

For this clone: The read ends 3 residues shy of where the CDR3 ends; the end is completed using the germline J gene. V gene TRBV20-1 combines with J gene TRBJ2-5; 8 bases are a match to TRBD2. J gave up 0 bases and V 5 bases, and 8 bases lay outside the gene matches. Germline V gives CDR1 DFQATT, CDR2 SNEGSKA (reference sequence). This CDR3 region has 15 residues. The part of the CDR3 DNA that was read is TGCAGTGCTCCCCGGCCTAGCGGGTACCAAGAGACC. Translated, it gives CSAPRPSGYQET. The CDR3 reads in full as CSAPRPSGYQETQYF.

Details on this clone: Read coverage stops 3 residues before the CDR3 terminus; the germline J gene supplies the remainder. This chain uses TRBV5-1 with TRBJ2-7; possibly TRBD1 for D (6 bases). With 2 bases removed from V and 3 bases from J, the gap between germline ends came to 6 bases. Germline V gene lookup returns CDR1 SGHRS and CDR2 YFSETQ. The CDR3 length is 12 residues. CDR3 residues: CASSLQGYEQYF. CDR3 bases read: TGCGCCAGCAGCTTACAGGGCTACGAG.

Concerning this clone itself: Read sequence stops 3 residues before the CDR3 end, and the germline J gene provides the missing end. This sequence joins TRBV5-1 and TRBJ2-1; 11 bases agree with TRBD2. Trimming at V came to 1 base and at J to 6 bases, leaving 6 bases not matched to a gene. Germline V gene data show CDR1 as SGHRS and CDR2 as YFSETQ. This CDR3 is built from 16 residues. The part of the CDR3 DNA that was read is TGCGCCAGCAGCTTGACTGGGACTAGCGGCCTCAATGAG. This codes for CASSLTGTSGLNE. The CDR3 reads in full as CASSLTGTSGLNEQFF.

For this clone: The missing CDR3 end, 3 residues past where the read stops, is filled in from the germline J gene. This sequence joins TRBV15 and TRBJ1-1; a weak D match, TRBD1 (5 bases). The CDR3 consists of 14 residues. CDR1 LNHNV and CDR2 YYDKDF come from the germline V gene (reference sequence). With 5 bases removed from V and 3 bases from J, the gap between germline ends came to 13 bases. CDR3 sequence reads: CATSGARGHTEAFF. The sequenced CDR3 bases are TGTGCCACCAGCGGAGCAAGGGGTCACACTGAA.

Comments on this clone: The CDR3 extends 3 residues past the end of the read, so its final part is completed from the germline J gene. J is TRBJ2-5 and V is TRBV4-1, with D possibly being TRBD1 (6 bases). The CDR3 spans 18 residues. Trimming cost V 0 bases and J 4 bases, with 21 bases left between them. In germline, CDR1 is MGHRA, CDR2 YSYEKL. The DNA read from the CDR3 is TGCGCCAGCAGCCAAGATTTTCCCCGCCAGGGGCGCGGAGAGACC. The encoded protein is CASSQDFPRQGRGET. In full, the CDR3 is CASSQDFPRQGRGETQYF.

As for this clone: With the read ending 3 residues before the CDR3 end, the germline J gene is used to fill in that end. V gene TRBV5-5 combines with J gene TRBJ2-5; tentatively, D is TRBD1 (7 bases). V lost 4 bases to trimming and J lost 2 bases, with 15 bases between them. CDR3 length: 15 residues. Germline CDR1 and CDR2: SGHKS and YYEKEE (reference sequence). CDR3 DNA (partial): TGTGCCAGCAGCCCAGGGGGGTGGGGACAAGAGACC. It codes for CASSPGGWGQET. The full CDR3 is CASSPGGWGQETQYF.

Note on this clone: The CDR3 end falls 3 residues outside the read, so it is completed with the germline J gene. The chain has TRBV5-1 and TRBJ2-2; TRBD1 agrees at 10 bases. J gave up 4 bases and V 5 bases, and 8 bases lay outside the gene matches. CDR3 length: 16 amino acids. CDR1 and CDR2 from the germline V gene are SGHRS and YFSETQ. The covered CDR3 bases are TGCGCCAGCAGATCCGGGACAGGGGTTTTCACCGGGGAG. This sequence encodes CASRSGTGVFTGE. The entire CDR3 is CASRSGTGVFTGELFF. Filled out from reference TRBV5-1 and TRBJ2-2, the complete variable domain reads KAGVTQTPRYLIKTRGQQVTLSCSPISGHRSVSWYQQTPGQGLQFLFEYFSETQRNKGNFPGRFSGRQFSNSRSEMNVSTLELGDSALYLCASRSGTGVFTGELFFGEGSRLTVL.

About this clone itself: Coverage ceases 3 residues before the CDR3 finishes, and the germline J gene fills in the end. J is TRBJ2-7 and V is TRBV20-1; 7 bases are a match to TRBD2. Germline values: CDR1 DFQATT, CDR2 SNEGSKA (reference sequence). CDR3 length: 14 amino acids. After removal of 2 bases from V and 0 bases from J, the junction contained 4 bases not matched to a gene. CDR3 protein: CSARFGGSSYEQYF. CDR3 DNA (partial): TGCAGTGCTAGATTTGGCGGGAGCTCCTACGAG.

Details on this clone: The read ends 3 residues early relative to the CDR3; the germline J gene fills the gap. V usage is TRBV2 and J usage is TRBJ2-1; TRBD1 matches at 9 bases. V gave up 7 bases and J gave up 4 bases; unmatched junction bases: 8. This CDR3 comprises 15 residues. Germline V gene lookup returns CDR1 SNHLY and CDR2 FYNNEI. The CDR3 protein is CASIITGTGYNEQFF. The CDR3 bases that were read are TGTGCCAGCATTATTACCGGGACAGGGTACAATGAG. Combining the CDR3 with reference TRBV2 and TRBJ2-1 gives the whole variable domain EPEVTQTPSHQVTQMGQEVILRCVPISNHLYFYWYRQILGQKVEFLVSFYNNEISEKSEIFDDQFSVERPDGSNFTLKIRSTKLEDSAMYFCASIITGTGYNEQFFGPGTRLTVL.

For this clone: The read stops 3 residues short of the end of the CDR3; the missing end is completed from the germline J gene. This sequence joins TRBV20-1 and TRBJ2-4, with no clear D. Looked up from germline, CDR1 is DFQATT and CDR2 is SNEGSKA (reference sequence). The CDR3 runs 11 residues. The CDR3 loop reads CSARQAGSQYF. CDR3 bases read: TGCAGTGCTAGACAGGCAGGTTCT.

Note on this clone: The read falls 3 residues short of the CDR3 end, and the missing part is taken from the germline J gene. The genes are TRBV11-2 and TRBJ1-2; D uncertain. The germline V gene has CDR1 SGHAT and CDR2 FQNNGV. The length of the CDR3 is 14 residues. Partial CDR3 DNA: TGTGCCAGCAGCCCCCGGACTCTCTATAATGAG. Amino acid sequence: CASSPRTLYNE. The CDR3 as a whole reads CASSPRTLYNEYTF.

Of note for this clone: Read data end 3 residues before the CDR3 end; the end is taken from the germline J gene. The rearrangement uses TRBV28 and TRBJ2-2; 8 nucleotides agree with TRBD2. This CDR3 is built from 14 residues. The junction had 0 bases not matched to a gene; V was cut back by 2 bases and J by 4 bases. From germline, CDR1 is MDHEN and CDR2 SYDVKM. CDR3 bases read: TGTGCCAGCAGTTTACTAGCGGGCACCGGGGAG. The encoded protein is CASSLLAGTGE. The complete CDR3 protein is CASSLLAGTGELFF.

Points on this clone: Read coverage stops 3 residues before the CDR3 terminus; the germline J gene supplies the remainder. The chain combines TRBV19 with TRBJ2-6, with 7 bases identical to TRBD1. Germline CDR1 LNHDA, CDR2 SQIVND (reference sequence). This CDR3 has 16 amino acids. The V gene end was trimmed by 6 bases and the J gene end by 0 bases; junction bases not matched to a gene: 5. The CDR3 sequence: CASSGQATSGANVLTF. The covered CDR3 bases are TGTGCCAGTAGCGGACAGGCGACCTCTGGGGCCAACGTC.